The T cell receptor beta chain under discussion was sequenced for a study of shared clonotypes between healthy human individuals. Germline assignment: CDR1 SGHRS and CDR2 YFSETQ. The CDR3 runs 13 residues. Trimming cost V 9 bases and J 6 bases, with 19 bases left between them. Sequencing was performed with immunoSEQ multiplex PCR; in TCRdb, only in-frame clones are kept and a portion is missing. The repertoire holds more than 850,000 clones, with about 84% as singletons. The chain employs TRBV5-1 and TRBJ2-7; D perhaps matches TRBD1 (5 bases). The origin of this receptor is a man aged 18 to 30 in good health. Some clones in this sample may be carry-over from other donors' samples. The sample taken for sequencing was memory CD4+ T cells from PBMCs. Subset defined: CD45RA-negative fraction. Written as DNA, the CDR3 is TGCGCCAACAACAGAAGGGGTCCTTTCGAGCAGTACTTC. It encodes CANNRRGPFEQYF.